This T cell receptor (beta chain) stems from a study of T cell responses to AZD1222 COVID-19 vaccine. Study results and limitations: Along spike, vaccine-associated CD4 TCRs were found throughout, with dominance at 160-218 and 743-854.

The V gene end was trimmed by 4 bases and the J gene end by 7 bases; junction bases not matched to a gene: 6. In germline, CDR1 is LGHDT, CDR2 YNNKEL (reference sequence). The CDR3 runs to 13 residues. This clone was detected only once. What it binds is unknown. TCRdb keeps only in-frame clones here, not all; method: immunoSEQ multiplex PCR. The table shows about 68,000 clones, with 88% occurring only once. Sequenced material: peripheral blood, taken on day 0 of AZD1222 vaccination. The source is an adult in good health. This chain connects TRBV3-1 (or the pseudogene TRBV3-2) to TRBJ1-2; 7 bases align to TRBD1. The CDR3 DNA is TGTGCCAGCAGCCTCGACAGGGCGGGTGGCTACACCTTC. Protein product: CASSLDRAGGYTF.